Listed below are T cell receptor beta chains from one sample, sequenced in a study of blood T cell repertoires in COVID-19. Produced via immunoSEQ multiplex PCR; TCRdb's table is partial and in-frame only. Of 400,000 to 450,000 clones listed, around 90% were seen once; the top ten hold less than 0.95%. Sample: peripheral blood. All receptors derive from a man aged 18 to 35 with COVID-19, enrolled during active disease. Each CDR3 is given with its conserved first and last residue. The order of the fields is CDR3 DNA, CDR3 protein, V gene, J gene, D gene, clone size. The D gene is left open where the match is weak. Clone sizes are given selectively: once, few, many, or a class where the clone is expanded.

CDR3nt: TGTGCCAGCAGAACGGGTGTCACCGGGGAGCTGTTTTTT
CDR3aa: CASRTGVTGELFF
v_gene: TRBV12-3/TRBV12-4
j_gene: TRBJ2-2
d_gene: -
abundance: -

CDR3nt: TGTGCCAGCAGCCAAAGGGGGGGTCAGCCCCAGCATTTT
CDR3aa: CASSQRGGQPQHF
v_gene: TRBV3-1/TRBV3-2
j_gene: TRBJ1-5
d_gene: -
abundance: few

CDR3nt: TGCGCCAGCAGCTTGGCCTTAGCGGGGGGCCGCGGAGAGACCCAGTACTTC
CDR3aa: CASSLALAGGRGETQYF
v_gene: TRBV5-1
j_gene: TRBJ2-5
d_gene: TRBD2
abundance: once

CDR3nt: TGTGCCACCAGTGATGGAGACAATGAGCAGTTCTTC
CDR3aa: CATSDGDNEQFF
v_gene: TRBV24-1
j_gene: TRBJ2-1
d_gene: -
abundance: -

CDR3nt: TGTGCCAGCAGTTACCTGGAGGGAACAGATACGCAGTATTTT
CDR3aa: CASSYLEGTDTQYF
v_gene: TRBV6-6
j_gene: TRBJ2-3
d_gene: -
abundance: -

CDR3nt: TGTGCCAGTATGTTATTGACAGGAAGAACTAATGAAAAACTGTTTTTT
CDR3aa: CASMLLTGRTNEKLFF
v_gene: TRBV19
j_gene: TRBJ1-4
d_gene: -
abundance: -

CDR3nt: TGCGCCAGCGGGGGCGAGGTCCCCTACAATGAGCAGTTCTTC
CDR3aa: CASGGEVPYNEQFF
v_gene: TRBV5-1
j_gene: TRBJ2-1
d_gene: -
abundance: once

CDR3nt: TGTGCCAGCAGTCCAGTGGGGGGGCCTGTCCATGAGCAGTTCTTC
CDR3aa: CASSPVGGPVHEQFF
v_gene: TRBV6-5
j_gene: TRBJ2-1
d_gene: -
abundance: -

CDR3nt: TGTGCCACCCAGACAGGGTTACAAGATTCACCCCTCCACTTT
CDR3aa: CATQTGLQDSPLHF
v_gene: TRBV7-9
j_gene: TRBJ1-6
d_gene: TRBD1
abundance: -

CDR3nt: TGTGCCAGCAGTGAAGCGGCAGGGGGGCGGTGGGGCCAGTACTTC
CDR3aa: CASSEAAGGRWGQYF
v_gene: TRBV2
j_gene: TRBJ2-5
d_gene: -
abundance: -

CDR3nt: TGTGCCAGCAGCTTAGTAGGGGCAGGGGCCAACGTCCTGACTTTC
CDR3aa: CASSLVGAGANVLTF
v_gene: TRBV7-9
j_gene: TRBJ2-6
d_gene: -
abundance: -

CDR3nt: TGCGCCAGCAGCCAAGAGGGGACAGGATTTAGCACAGATACGCAGTATTTT
CDR3aa: CASSQEGTGFSTDTQYF
v_gene: TRBV4-1
j_gene: TRBJ2-3
d_gene: TRBD1
abundance: -

CDR3nt: TGTGCCAGCAGTTTAGCCCTAGCGGGTCGGGGTGAGCAGTTCTTC
CDR3aa: CASSLALAGRGEQFF
v_gene: TRBV27
j_gene: TRBJ2-1
d_gene: TRBD2
abundance: -

CDR3nt: TGTGCCAGCAGCCCGGGACAGGGGGTTAATCAGCCCCAGCATTTT
CDR3aa: CASSPGQGVNQPQHF
v_gene: TRBV14
j_gene: TRBJ1-5
d_gene: TRBD1
abundance: -

CDR3nt: TGTGCCAGCAGCTTGAGGGGTGCGGGACAGCCCCAGCATTTT
CDR3aa: CASSLRGAGQPQHF
v_gene: TRBV5-4
j_gene: TRBJ1-5
d_gene: -
abundance: -

CDR3nt: TGTGCCAGCACCGTACAGGGGGCGAACTATAATTCACCCCTCCACTTT
CDR3aa: CASTVQGANYNSPLHF
v_gene: TRBV7-8
j_gene: TRBJ1-6
d_gene: TRBD1
abundance: -

CDR3nt: TGTGCCTGGAGTTGGCGGACTTACCAAGAGACCCAGTACTTC
CDR3aa: CAWSWRTYQETQYF
v_gene: TRBV30
j_gene: TRBJ2-5
d_gene: -
abundance: -